The rows below give T cell receptor beta chains drawn from one sample of a study of Graves' ophthalmopathy and Graves' hyperthyroidism. In TCRdb, the multiplex PCR reads were re-called with MiXCR into one record per CDR3 protein. Counted here are about 620,000 distinct CDR3 sequences, about 20% occurring once; the ten biggest clones make up roughly 7.4%. The sequenced sample was peripheral blood. The receptors stem from a woman aged 18-29 years with stable Graves' hyperthyroidism. Some clones in this sample may be carry-over from other donors' samples. CDR3s include the opening cysteine and the closing phenylalanine or tryptophan. A D gene is named only where the DNA matches it firmly. Part of the rows lack a size; the others show once, few, many or a class for expanded clones.

many	TRBV6-5	-	TRBJ1-2	CASSYATGSNYGYTF	TGTGCCAGCAGTTACGCGACAGGCTCGAACTATGGCTACACCTTC
many	TRBV15	-	TRBJ1-1	CATTTGPNTEAFF	TGTGCCACCACGACCGGACCCAACACTGAAGCTTTCTTT
many	TRBV20-1	-	TRBJ2-7	CSAPGGVYEQYF	TGCAGTGCCCCAGGGGGGGTCTACGAGCAGTACTTC
many	TRBV9	TRBD1	TRBJ2-5	CASSVTGGGETQYF	TGTGCCAGCAGCGTAACAGGGGGAGGCGAGACCCAGTACTTC
many	TRBV27	-	TRBJ1-1	CASSLSRAVNTEAFF	TGTGCCAGCAGTTTATCTAGGGCCGTGAACACTGAAGCTTTCTTT
-	TRBV12-3/TRBV12-4	TRBD1	TRBJ1-6	CAGSPTGTGASPLHF	TGTGCCGGCAGTCCCACCGGGACAGGGGCCTCACCCCTCCACTTT
many	TRBV20-1	-	TRBJ1-5	CSPGARVDNQPQHF	TGCAGTCCCGGGGCCAGGGTAGACAATCAGCCCCAGCATTTT
-	TRBV11-2	-	TRBJ1-3	CASSPSSFTSSGNTIYF	TGTGCCAGCAGCCCCAGCTCCTTCACGTCCTCTGGAAACACCATATATTTT
-	TRBV2	-	TRBJ1-1	CASSKDTGPEAFF	TGTGCCAGCAGTAAGGACACGGGTCCTGAAGCTTTCTTT
many	TRBV2	-	TRBJ1-5	CASSEEQGDNQPQHF	TGTGCCAGCAGTGAGGAGCAGGGTGACAATCAGCCCCAGCATTTT
-	TRBV27	TRBD2	TRBJ2-7	CASSLPSGPPNEQYF	TGTGCCAGCAGTTTGCCTAGCGGGCCCCCGAACGAGCAGTACTTC
few	TRBV18	-	TRBJ2-7	CASSGVSYEQYF	TGTGCCAGCTCAGGGGTCTCCTACGAGCAGTACTTC
many	TRBV20-1	-	TRBJ1-2	CSARTANYGYTF	TGCAGTGCTAGGACAGCGAACTATGGCTACACCTTC
-	TRBV28	-	TRBJ2-4	CASSPMGRPDIKYF	TGTGCCAGCAGTCCGATGGGACGCCCAGACATTAAGTACTTC
many	TRBV12-3/TRBV12-4	-	TRBJ1-2	CASSIANYGYTF	TGTGCCAGCAGTATAGCAAACTATGGCTACACCTTC
few	TRBV30	-	TRBJ1-2	CAWSVWPKGTAGSYGYTF	TGTGCCTGGAGTGTATGGCCCAAAGGGACCGCCGGGTCTTATGGCTACACCTTC
-	TRBV12-3/TRBV12-4	TRBD1	TRBJ1-1	CATSRGRAEAFF	TGTGCCACATCCAGGGGGCGGGCTGAAGCTTTCTTT
-	TRBV6-1	TRBD1	TRBJ1-1	CATRGPGGAEAFF	TGTGCCACCAGGGGGCCCGGGGGCGCTGAAGCTTTCTTT
many	TRBV27	TRBD1	TRBJ1-1	CASRDRAMNTEAFF	TGTGCCAGCAGGGACAGGGCGATGAACACTGAAGCTTTCTTT
many	TRBV28	TRBD1	TRBJ1-2	CASKTGGDGYTF	TGTGCCAGCAAGACAGGGGGAGATGGCTACACCTTC
-	TRBV18	-	TRBJ1-6	CASSPPGPGLNSPLHF	TGTGCCAGCTCACCACCGGGGCCGGGTCTAAATTCACCCCTCCACTTT
-	TRBV6-2/TRBV6-3	-	TRBJ1-2	CASSTHYGYTF	TGTGCCAGCAGCACCCACTATGGCTACACCTTC
-	TRBV30	-	TRBJ1-3	CAWSGRSGASGNTIYF	TGTGCCTGGAGTGGACGATCCGGGGCGTCTGGAAACACCATATATTTT
many	TRBV5-1	TRBD1	TRBJ2-7	CASSFGQGRDEQYF	TGCGCCAGCAGCTTTGGACAGGGAAGGGACGAGCAGTACTTC
many	TRBV12-3/TRBV12-4	-	TRBJ1-1	CASSLPLKGDTEAFF	TGTGCCAGCAGTTTGCCTCTGAAGGGGGACACTGAAGCTTTCTTT
many	TRBV12-3/TRBV12-4	-	TRBJ2-5	CASRHREAETKYF	TGTGCCAGCAGGCACAGGGAAGCGGAGACCAAGTACTTC
many	TRBV28	-	TRBJ1-1	CASSLMRMNTEAFF	TGTGCCAGCAGTTTAATGCGTATGAACACTGAAGCTTTCTTT
many	TRBV6-1	TRBD1	TRBJ1-6	CASGKYGTDNSPLHF	TGTGCCAGCGGTAAGTACGGGACAGACAATTCACCCCTCCACTTT
-	TRBV28	-	TRBJ2-7	CASITYRLRGPEQYF	TGTGCCAGCATCACATACAGGTTACGTGGGCCCGAGCAGTACTTC